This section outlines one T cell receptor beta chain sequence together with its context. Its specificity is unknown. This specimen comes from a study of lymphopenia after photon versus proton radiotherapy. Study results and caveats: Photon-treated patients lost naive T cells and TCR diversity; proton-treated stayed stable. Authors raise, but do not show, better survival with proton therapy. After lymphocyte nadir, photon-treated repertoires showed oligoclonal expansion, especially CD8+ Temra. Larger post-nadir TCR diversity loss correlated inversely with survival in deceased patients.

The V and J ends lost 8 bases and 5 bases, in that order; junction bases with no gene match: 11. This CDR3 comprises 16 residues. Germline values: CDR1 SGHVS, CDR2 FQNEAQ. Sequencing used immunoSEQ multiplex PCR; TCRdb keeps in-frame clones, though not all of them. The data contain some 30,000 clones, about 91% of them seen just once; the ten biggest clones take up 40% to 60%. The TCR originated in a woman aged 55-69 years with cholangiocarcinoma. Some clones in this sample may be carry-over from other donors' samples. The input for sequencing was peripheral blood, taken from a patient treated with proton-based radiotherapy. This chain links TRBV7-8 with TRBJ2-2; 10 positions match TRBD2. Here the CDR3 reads CASRASGGHRTGELFF. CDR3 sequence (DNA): TGTGCCAGCCGGGCTAGCGGGGGTCACCGGACCGGGGAGCTGTTTTTT.